This TCR beta chain was documented in a study of T cell clones after liver transplantation (dated by TCRdb to between 2018 and 2021). Notes on the research overall: ITN030ST, the source of the samples, was a randomized trial that attempted immunosuppression withdrawal within 2 years of liver transplantation. Donor-reactive T cell clones were identified by TCRbeta sequencing following a pre-transplant mixed lymphocyte reaction and were subsequently tracked in post-transplant blood. Third party-reactive TCRbeta sequences from pre-transplant MLRs were also identified as an antigen-independent comparator for donor-reactive sequences. Three of the eight recipients were HCV-positive; the others were transplanted for non-autoimmune, non-viral indications. Subjects received no induction therapy and standard immunosuppression until randomization at 12-24 months post-transplant. Tolerance was defined as complete immunosuppression withdrawal for at least one year with no rise in liver enzymes beyond twice the upper limit of normal. Of the 8 liver transplant recipients making up the studied cohort, 3 were classified as tolerant and 5 as non-tolerant.

Concerning this clone itself: Its antigen is unknown. No base quality values were provided; no much bigger clone lies one nucleotide off.

Broader findings and caveats from the paper: Low numbers of available donor cells limited the measurable donor-reactive repertoire in two subjects. The decline in donor-reactive sequences exceeded the decline in third party-reactive sequences, suggesting partial antigen-specific deletion that was unrelated to withdrawal success. Since no allograft tissue specimens were available, donor-reactive T cells may have migrated into the graft instead of being deleted. In most of the 8 subjects, regardless of tolerance or HCV status, circulating donor-reactive CD4 TCRbeta sequences dropped significantly post-transplant. When repertoire turnover was taken into account, detection of donor-reactive sequences was significantly reduced in 7 of 8 subjects for CD4 and in 8 of 8 subjects for CD8. Because of small, heterogeneous patient numbers and non-standardized post-transplant time points, the conclusions were only preliminary.

High-throughput TCRbeta CDR3 sequencing of frozen genomic DNA was performed by immunoSEQ, including PCR amplification, mapping, bias correction and internal controls. The published analysis was carried out like this. Only productive rearrangements were retained, with each unique TCRbeta sequence defined by its CDR3 nucleotide sequence together with its V and J gene. For classification of a sequence as donor-reactive, at least 5-fold expansion in CFSE-low cells relative to unstimulated pre-transplant cells and a frequency of at least 0.01% were required. Minimum frequency thresholds were set for each subject based on the unstimulated sample with the lowest template count, ensuring at least 90% detection power. Repertoire turnover was measured by Jensen-Shannon divergence between the top 1000 TCRbeta sequences post- and pre-transplant. Changes in detection of donor-reactive sequences were tested with two-sided Fisher's exact tests. This is the immuneACCESS table as TCRdb keeps it, with only in-frame sequences that have V and J called. A part of the clones is gone; compared with another copy, unresolved V genes explain less than half, and the rest is unexplained. Clonal size and the V and J genes are those of that table, whereas D and trimming came from the DNA. In this sample the table shows around 4,800 clones, 25% to 30% of which occur a single time. The ten top clones hold approximately 14% of the sample.

V and J are truncated by 4 bases and 3 bases respectively, leaving an intervening sequence of 7 bases. The germline V gene supplies CDR1 SGHRS and CDR2 YFSETQ. There are 13 amino acids in the CDR3, from cysteine to phenylalanine inclusive. Only CDR3 DNA is held: 39 bases, read in frame from base 1. Proliferating CFSE-low cells from the MLR were sequenced to define alloreactive TCRbeta sequences. In the CFSE-MLRs, pre-transplant recipient cells were stimulated either by donor PBMCs, splenocytes or lymph node cells, or by third-party PBMCs. All 8 studied subjects were randomized to immunosuppression withdrawal. The Qiagen DNeasy Blood and Tissue Kit was used for genomic DNA isolation.

The source material was CD4+ T cells from cultured PBMCs. Recombination joined TRBV5-1 with TRBJ2-2; the D gene lacks a confident call. The clonotype originates from a human patient who received a liver transplant. Once a transplant has taken place, some T cells may be donor derived. Here the CDR3 is given as CASSLDYTGELFF. The nucleotides read TGCGCCAGCAGCCTGGATTACACCGGGGAGCTGTTTTTT.